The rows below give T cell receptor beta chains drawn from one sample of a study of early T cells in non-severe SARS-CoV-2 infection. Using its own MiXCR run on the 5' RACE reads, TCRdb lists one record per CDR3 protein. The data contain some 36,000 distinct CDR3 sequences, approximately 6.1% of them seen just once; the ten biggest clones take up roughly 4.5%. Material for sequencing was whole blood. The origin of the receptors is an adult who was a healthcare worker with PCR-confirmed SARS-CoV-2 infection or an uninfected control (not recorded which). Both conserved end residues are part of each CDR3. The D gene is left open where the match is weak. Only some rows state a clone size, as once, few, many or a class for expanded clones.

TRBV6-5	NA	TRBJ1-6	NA	CASRRSSYNSPLHF	TGTGCCAGCCGGAGGAGCTCCTATAATTCACCCCTCCACTTT
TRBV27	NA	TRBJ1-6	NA	CASSLSTPGHDNSPLHF	TGTGCCAGCAGTTTATCAACCCCGGGACATGATAATTCACCCCTCCACTTT
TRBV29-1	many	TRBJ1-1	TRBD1	CSVENLGQGAGDTEAFF	TGCAGCGTTGAAAATCTGGGACAGGGGGCAGGAGATACTGAAGCTTTCTTT
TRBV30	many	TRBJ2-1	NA	CAWSAPREQFF	TGTGCCTGGAGTGCCCCTCGTGAGCAGTTCTTC
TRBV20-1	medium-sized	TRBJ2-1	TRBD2	CSARRTSGIHEQFF	TGCAGTGCTAGACGGACTAGCGGGATACATGAGCAGTTCTTC
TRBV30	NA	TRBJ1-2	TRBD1	CAWLDRVSYGYTF	TGTGCCTGGCTGGACAGGGTTTCGTATGGCTACACCTTC
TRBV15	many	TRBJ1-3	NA	CATSRDLRDTIYF	TGTGCCACCAGCAGAGATCTGAGGGACACCATATATTTT
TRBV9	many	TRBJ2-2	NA	CASSVAVTGELFF	TGTGCCAGCAGCGTAGCTGTCACCGGGGAGCTGTTTTTT
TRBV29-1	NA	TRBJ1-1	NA	CSVAQQRNTEAFF	TGCAGCGTTGCCCAACAACGGAACACTGAAGCTTTCTTT
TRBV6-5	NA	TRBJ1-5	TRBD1	CASSDDRGQRPQHF	TGTGCCAGCAGTGACGACAGGGGGCAAAGGCCCCAGCATTTT
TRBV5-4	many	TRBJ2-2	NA	CASMDGAGPGELFF	TGTGCCAGCATGGATGGAGCGGGCCCCGGGGAGCTGTTTTTT
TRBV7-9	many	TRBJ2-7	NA	CASRSSDREYYEQYF	TGTGCCAGCAGGAGTAGTGACCGGGAGTACTACGAGCAGTACTTC
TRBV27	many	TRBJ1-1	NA	CASTKGDASYEAFF	TGTGCCAGCACCAAAGGGGACGCGTCGTACGAAGCTTTCTTT
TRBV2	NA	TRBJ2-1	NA	CASSEAVDYEQFF	TGTGCCAGCAGTGAAGCAGTGGATTATGAGCAGTTCTTC
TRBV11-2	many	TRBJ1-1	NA	CASSLVWGNTEAFF	TGTGCCAGCAGCTTAGTTTGGGGGAACACTGAAGCTTTCTTT
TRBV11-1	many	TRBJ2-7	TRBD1	CASRGTGVEQYF	TGTGCCAGCAGGGGGACAGGGGTCGAGCAGTACTTC
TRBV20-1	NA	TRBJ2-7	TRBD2	CSAVHLGTSGSYEQYF	TGCAGTGCCGTCCATCTGGGGACTAGCGGGAGCTACGAGCAGTACTTC
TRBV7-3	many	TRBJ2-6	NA	CASSPNSGANVLTF	TGTGCCAGCAGCCCTAACTCTGGGGCCAACGTCCTGACTTTC
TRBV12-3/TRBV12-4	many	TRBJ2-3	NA	CASSLARDPTDTQYF	TGTGCCAGCAGTTTAGCGCGGGACCCCACAGATACGCAGTATTTT
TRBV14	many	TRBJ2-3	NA	CASTGLVGPGTDTQYF	TGTGCCAGCACGGGACTGGTCGGTCCTGGCACAGATACGCAGTATTTT
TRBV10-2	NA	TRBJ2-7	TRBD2	CASQAAGGVEQYF	TGCGCCAGCCAAGCGGCGGGGGGCGTCGAGCAGTACTTC
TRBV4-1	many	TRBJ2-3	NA	CASTAYRGGDTDTQYF	TGCGCCAGCACCGCTTACAGGGGAGGGGACACAGATACGCAGTATTTT
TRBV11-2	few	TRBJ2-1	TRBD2	CASSLVGGDQEQFF	TGTGCCAGCAGCTTAGTCGGGGGGGATCAGGAGCAGTTCTTC
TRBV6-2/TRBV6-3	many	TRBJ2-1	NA	CASSPGGVYNEQFF	TGTGCCAGCAGTCCCGGGGGTGTTTACAATGAGCAGTTCTTC
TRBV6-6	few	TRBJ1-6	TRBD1	CASSYALTGGHSSPLHF	TGTGCCAGCAGTTACGCCCTTACAGGGGGCCATAGCTCACCCCTCCACTTT
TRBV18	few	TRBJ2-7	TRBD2	CASSPPGTNPYEQYF	TGTGCCAGCTCACCACCCGGGACTAACCCCTACGAGCAGTACTTC
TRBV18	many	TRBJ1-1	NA	CASSPKQGGAEAFF	TGTGCCAGCTCACCGAAACAGGGCGGGGCTGAAGCTTTCTTT
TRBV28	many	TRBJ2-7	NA	CASSFSPLGGRGNEQYF	TGTGCCAGCAGTTTTTCGCCCCTTGGAGGACGGGGAAACGAGCAGTACTTC
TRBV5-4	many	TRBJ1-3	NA	CASSLEEGFVGNTIYF	TGTGCCAGCAGCTTGGAGGAGGGGTTCGTCGGAAACACCATATATTTT
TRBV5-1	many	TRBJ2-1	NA	CASTPLGGRSYNEQFF	TGCGCCAGCACACCATTGGGGGGAAGGTCCTACAATGAGCAGTTCTTC
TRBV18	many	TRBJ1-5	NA	CASSPGAVQPQHF	TGTGCCAGCTCACCAGGGGCGGTTCAGCCCCAGCATTTT
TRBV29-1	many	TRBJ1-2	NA	CSVEDFPGFQSWGYTF	TGCAGCGTTGAAGATTTCCCGGGTTTTCAATCTTGGGGCTACACCTTC
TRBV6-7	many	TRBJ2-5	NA	CASSYLQPREETQYF	TGTGCCAGCAGTTACCTGCAACCAAGGGAAGAGACCCAGTACTTC
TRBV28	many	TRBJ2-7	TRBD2	CASSFLAGYEQYF	TGTGCCAGCAGTTTTCTAGCGGGCTACGAGCAGTACTTC
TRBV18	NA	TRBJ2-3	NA	CASSPGGRTDTQYF	TGTGCCAGCTCACCAGGGGGCCGTACGGATACGCAGTATTTT
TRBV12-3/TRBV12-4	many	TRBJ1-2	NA	CASSLILREFSGYTF	TGTGCCAGCAGTTTAATACTCCGGGAGTTTTCTGGCTACACCTTC
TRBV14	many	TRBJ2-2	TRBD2	CASSQELAGVGGELFF	TGTGCCAGCAGCCAAGAACTAGCGGGAGTCGGCGGGGAGCTGTTTTTT
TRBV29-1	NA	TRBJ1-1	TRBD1	CSFMGTANTEAFF	TGCAGCTTTATGGGGACAGCTAACACTGAAGCTTTCTTT
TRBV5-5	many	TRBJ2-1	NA	CASSFGPPNEQFF	TGTGCCAGCAGCTTCGGCCCACCCAATGAGCAGTTCTTC
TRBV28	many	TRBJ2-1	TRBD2	CASSFWASGRDHNEQFF	TGTGCCAGCAGTTTCTGGGCTAGCGGGAGGGACCACAATGAGCAGTTCTTC
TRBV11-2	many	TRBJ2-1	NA	CASSLAGSSAF	TGTGCCAGCAGCTTAGCCGGCTCTTCAGCCTTC
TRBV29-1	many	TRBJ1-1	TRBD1	CSPSGQGGSEAFF	TGCAGCCCATCTGGACAGGGGGGATCTGAAGCTTTCTTT
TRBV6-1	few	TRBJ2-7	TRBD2	CASSEEAGGPYEQYF	TGTGCCAGCAGTGAAGAGGCGGGAGGCCCCTACGAGCAGTACTTC
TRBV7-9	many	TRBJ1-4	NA	CASSSPGTTHEKLFF	TGTGCCAGCAGCTCACCCGGGACCACCCATGAAAAACTGTTTTTT
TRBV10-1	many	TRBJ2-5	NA	CASSESGSQETQYF	TGCGCCAGCAGTGAGTCGGGTTCCCAAGAGACCCAGTACTTC
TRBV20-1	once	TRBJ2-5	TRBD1	CSGTTGWAKETQYF	TGCAGTGGGACGACAGGGTGGGCAAAAGAGACCCAGTACTTC
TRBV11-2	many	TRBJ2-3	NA	CASSYRETTDTQYF	TGTGCCAGCAGCTACCGGGAGACCACAGATACGCAGTATTTT
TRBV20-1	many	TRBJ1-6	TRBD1	CSARGGTGDQSPLHF	TGCAGTGCTAGAGGAGGGACAGGCGATCAATCACCCCTCCACTTT
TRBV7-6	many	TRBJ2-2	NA	CASSLRFRGDWNTGELFF	TGTGCCAGCAGCTTAAGGTTCCGAGGGGACTGGAACACCGGGGAGCTGTTTTTT